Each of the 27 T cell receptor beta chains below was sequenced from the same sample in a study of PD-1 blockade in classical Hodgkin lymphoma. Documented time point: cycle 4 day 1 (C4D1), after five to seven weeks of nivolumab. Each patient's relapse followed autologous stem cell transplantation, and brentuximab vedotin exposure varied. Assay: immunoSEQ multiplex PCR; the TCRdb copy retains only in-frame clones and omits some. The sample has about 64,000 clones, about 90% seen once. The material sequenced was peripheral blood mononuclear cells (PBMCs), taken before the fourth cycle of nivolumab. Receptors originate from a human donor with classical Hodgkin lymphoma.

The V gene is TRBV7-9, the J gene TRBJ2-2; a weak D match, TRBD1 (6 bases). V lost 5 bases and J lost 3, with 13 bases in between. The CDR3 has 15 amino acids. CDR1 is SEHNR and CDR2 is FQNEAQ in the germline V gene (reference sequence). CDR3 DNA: TGTGCCAGCAGCCCACCGGACAGCTACACCGGGGAGCTGTTTTTT. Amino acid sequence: CASSPPDSYTGELFF.

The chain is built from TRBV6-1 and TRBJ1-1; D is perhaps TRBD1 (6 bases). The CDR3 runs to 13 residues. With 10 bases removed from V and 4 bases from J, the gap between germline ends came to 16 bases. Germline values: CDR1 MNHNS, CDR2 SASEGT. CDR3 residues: CAIKTRGGTEAFF. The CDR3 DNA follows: TGTGCCATTAAGACGAGGGGGGGCACTGAAGCTTTCTTT.

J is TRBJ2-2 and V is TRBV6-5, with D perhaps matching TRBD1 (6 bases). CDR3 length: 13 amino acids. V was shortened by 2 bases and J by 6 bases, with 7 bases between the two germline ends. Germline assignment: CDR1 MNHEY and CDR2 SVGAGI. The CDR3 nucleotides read TGTGCCAGCAGTTACAACAGGGCCGGGGAGCTGTTTTTT. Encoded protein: CASSYNRAGELFF.

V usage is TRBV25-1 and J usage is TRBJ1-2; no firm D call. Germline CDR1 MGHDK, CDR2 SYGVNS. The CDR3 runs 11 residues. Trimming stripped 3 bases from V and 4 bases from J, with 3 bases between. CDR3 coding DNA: TGTGCCAGCAGTGACCGCTATGGCTACACCTTC. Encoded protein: CASSDRYGYTF.

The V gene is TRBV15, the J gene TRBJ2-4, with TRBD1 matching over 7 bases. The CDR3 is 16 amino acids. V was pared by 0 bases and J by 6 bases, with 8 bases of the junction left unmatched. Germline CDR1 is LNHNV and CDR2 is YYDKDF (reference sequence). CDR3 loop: CATSRDKGAASNIQYF. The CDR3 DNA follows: TGTGCCACCAGCAGAGATAAGGGGGCCGCTTCAAACATTCAGTACTTC.

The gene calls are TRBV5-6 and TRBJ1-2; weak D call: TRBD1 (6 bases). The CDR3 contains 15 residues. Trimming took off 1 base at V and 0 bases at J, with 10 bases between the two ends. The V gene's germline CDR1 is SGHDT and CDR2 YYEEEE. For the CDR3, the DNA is TGTGCCAGCAGCTTGCCGGACAGAGCTAACTATGGCTACACCTTC. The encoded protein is CASSLPDRANYGYTF.

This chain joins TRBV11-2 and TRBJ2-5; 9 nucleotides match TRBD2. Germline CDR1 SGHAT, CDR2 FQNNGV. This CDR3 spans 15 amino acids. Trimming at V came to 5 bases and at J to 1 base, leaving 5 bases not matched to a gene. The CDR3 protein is CASSHTAGGQETQYF. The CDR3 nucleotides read TGTGCCAGCAGCCACACAGCGGGGGGCCAAGAGACCCAGTACTTC.

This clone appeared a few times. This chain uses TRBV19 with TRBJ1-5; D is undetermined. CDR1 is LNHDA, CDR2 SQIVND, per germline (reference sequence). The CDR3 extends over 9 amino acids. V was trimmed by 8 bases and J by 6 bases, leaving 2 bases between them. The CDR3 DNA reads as TGTGCCAGTGGTCAGCCCCAGCATTTT. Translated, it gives CASGQPQHF.

In DNA form, the CDR3 reads TGCGCCAGCAGCTTGTTGGAGGGATCTCAGCCCCAGCATTTT. It codes for CASSLLEGSQPQHF. This chain links TRBV5-1 with TRBJ1-5; D is unclear. V was cut by 1 base and J by 6 bases, with 11 bases left in between. The length of the CDR3 is 14 residues. CDR1 and CDR2 from the germline V gene are SGHRS and YFSETQ.

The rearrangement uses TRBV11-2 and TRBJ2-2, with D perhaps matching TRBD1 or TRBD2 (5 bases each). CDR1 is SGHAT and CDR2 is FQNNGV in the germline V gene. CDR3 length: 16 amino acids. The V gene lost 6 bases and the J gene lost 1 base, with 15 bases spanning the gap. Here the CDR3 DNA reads TGTGCCAGCAGACCTGCCGGGACGAAGAACACCGGGGAGCTGTTTTTT. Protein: CASRPAGTKNTGELFF.

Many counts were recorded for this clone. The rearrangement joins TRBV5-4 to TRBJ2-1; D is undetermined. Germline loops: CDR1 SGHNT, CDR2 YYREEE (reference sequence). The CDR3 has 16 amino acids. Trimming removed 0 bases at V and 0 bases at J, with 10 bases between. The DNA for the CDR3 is TGTGCCAGCAGCTTGGGGCAGGTGAGCTCCTACAATGAGCAGTTCTTC. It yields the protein CASSLGQVSSYNEQFF.

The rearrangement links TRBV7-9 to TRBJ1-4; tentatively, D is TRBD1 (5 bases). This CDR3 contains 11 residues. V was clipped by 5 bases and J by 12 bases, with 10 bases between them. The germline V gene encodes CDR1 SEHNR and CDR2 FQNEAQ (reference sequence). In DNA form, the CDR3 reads TGTGCCAGCAGCCGCAGGGAGGAACTGTTTTTT. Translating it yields CASSRREELFF. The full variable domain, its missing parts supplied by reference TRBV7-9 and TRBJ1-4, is DTGVSQNPRHKITKRGQNVTFRCDPISEHNRLYWYRQTLGQGPEFLTYFQNEAQLEKSRLLSDRFSAERPKGSFSTLEIQRTEQGDSAMYLCASSRREELFFGSGTQLSVL.

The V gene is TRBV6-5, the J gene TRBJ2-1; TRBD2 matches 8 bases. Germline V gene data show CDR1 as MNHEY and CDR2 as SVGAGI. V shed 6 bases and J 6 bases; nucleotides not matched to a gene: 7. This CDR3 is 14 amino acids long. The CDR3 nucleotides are TGTGCCAGCAGCCTCCGGCGGGGGGCCAATGAGCAGTTCTTC. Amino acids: CASSLRRGANEQFF.

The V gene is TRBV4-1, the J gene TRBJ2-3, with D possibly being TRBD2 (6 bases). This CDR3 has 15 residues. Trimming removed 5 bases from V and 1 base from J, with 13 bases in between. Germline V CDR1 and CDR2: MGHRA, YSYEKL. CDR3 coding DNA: TGCGCCAGCAGCTCCGGGACTTACGGCACAGATACGCAGTATTTT. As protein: CASSSGTYGTDTQYF.

The CDR3 sequence: CATSFDTQYF. CDR3 bases: TGTGCCACCTCTTTTGATACGCAGTATTTT. This chain links TRBV19 with TRBJ2-3, with no clear D. The germline gives CDR1 LNHDA, CDR2 SQIVND (reference sequence). Trimming left V 10 bases short and J 6 bases short, with 8 bases between. This CDR3 has 10 residues.

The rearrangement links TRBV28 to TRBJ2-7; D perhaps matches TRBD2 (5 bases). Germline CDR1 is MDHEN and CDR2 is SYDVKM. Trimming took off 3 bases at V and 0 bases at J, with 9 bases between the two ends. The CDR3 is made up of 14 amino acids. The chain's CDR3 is CASSFPGTSYEQYF. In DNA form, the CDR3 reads TGTGCCAGCAGTTTCCCGGGAACCTCCTACGAGCAGTACTTC.

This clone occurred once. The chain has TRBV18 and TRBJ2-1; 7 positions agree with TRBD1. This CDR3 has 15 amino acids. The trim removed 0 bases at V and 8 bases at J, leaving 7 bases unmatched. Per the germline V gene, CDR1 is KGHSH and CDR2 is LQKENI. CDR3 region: CASSPPSAGGDEQFF. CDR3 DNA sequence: TGTGCCAGCTCACCACCGTCAGCAGGGGGTGATGAGCAGTTCTTC.

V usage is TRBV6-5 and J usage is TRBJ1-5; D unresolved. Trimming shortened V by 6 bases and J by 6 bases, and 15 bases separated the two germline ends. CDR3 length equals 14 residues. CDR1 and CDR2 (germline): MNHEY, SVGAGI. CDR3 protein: CASRETPSSQPQHF. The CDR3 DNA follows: TGTGCCAGCAGGGAGACACCTTCTAGTCAGCCCCAGCATTTT.

CDR3 protein: CASSVGEWDQPQHF. In DNA, the CDR3 is TGTGCCAGCAGCGTGGGGGAATGGGATCAGCCCCAGCATTTT. The rearrangement uses TRBV9 and TRBJ1-5, with D perhaps matching TRBD1 (5 bases). The germline gives CDR1 SGDLS, CDR2 YYNGEE. V was trimmed by 2 bases and J by 5 bases, leaving 11 bases between them. CDR3 size: 14 residues. Full variable domain (remainder filled in from reference TRBV9 and TRBJ1-5): DSGVTQTPKHLITATGQRVTLRCSPRSGDLSVYWYQQSLDQGLQFLIQYYNGEERAKGNILERFSAQQFPDLHSELNLSSLELGDSALYFCASSVGEWDQPQHFGDGTRLSIL.

The CDR3: CASSPNGYEQYF. The CDR3 DNA follows: TGTGCCAGCAGCCCAAACGGCTACGAGCAGTACTTC. The genes are TRBV7-9 and TRBJ2-7; D ambiguous. CDR3 length equals 12 residues. Germline V gives CDR1 SEHNR, CDR2 FQNEAQ (reference sequence). V lost 5 bases and J lost 3, with 8 bases in between.

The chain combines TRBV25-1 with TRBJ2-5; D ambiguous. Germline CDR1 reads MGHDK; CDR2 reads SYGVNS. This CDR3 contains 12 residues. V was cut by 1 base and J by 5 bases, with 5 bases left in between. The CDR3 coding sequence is TGTGCCAGCAGTGAATTTATTGAGACCCAGTACTTC. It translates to CASSEFIETQYF.

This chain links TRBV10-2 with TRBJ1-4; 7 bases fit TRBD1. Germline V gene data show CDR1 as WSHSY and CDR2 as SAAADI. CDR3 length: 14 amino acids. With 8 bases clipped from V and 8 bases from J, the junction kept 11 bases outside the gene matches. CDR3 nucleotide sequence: TGCGCCAGCCTTCCCAGACAGGGTAGGGAAAAACTGTTTTTT. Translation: CASLPRQGREKLFF.

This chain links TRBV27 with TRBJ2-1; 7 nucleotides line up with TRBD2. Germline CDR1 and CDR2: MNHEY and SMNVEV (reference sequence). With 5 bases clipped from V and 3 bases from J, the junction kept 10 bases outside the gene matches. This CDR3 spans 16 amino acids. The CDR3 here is CASSLIYRGDYNEQFF. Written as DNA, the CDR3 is TGTGCCAGCAGTCTCATTTACCGGGGGGACTACAATGAGCAGTTCTTC.

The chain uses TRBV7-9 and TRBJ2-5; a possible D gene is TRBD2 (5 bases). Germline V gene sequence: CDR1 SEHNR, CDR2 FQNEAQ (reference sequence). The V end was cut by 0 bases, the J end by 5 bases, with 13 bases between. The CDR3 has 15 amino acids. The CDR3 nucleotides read TGTGCCAGCAGCTTAGCGCTAGGGCGGGTGGAGACCCAGTACTTC. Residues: CASSLALGRVETQYF.

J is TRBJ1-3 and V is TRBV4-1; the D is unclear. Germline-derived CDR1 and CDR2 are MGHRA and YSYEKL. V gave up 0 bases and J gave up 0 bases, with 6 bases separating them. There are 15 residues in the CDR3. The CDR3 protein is CASSQDLPSGNTIYF. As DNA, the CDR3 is TGCGCCAGCAGCCAAGACCTGCCCTCTGGAAACACCATATATTTT.

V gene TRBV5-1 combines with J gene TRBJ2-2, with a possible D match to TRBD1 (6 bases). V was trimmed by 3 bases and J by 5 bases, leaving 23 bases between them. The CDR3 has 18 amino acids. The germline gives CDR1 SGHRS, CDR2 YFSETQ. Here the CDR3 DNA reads TGCGCCAGCAGCTCCACAACCGCCGGGACACTCAAGACCGGGGAGCTGTTTTTT. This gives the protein CASSSTTAGTLKTGELFF.

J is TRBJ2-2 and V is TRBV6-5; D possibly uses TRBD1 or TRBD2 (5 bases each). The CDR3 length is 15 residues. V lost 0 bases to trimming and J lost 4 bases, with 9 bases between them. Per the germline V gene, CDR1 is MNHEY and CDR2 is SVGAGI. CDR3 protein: CASSYSGPITGELFF. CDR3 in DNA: TGTGCCAGCAGTTACTCGGGACCTATCACCGGGGAGCTGTTTTTT.